What follows are 29 T cell receptor beta chains derived from one specimen sequenced in a study of T-cell memory formation after mild COVID-19. Using its own MiXCR run on the 5' RACE reads, TCRdb lists one record per CDR3 protein. The data show 90,000 to 120,000 distinct CDR3 sequences, roughly 10% seen once. Specimen: PBMCs or a T cell subset sorted from them (not recorded which). The receptor set was obtained from a man between 18 and 35 years old who had mild COVID-19 (a few samples of this study predate the infection). Cell type and time point are not known.

This clonotype turned up a few times. The chain joins TRBV7-8 to TRBJ1-2, with TRBD1 identical over 9 bases. The junction had 8 bases not matched to a gene; V was cut back by 4 bases and J by 8 bases. The V gene's germline CDR1 is SGHVS and CDR2 FQNEAQ. This CDR3 region has 14 residues. CDR3 DNA: TGTGCCAGCAGCTCCGGGACAGGGAGATTAGGCTACACCTTC. It codes for CASSSGTGRLGYTF. The full variable domain, in which reference TRBV7-8 and TRBJ1-2 provide the parts outside the CDR3, is GAGVSQSPRYKVAKRGQDVALRCDPISGHVSLFWYQQALGQGPEFLTYFQNEAQLDKSGLPSDRFFAERPEGSVSTLKIQRTQQEDSAVYLCASSSGTGRLGYTFGSGTRLTVV.

The rearrangement links TRBV4-1 to TRBJ1-2, with D possibly TRBD1 on 5 matching bases. CDR1 is MGHRA, CDR2 YSYEKL, per germline. V was trimmed by 5 bases and J by 7 bases, leaving 23 bases between them. The CDR3 sequence is 16 residues long. CDR3 DNA sequence: TGCGCCAGCAGCATCCAACTGGGACGTCCCTCGGGTGGCTACACCTTC. It yields the protein CASSIQLGRPSGGYTF.

A few counts support this clonotype. The chain uses TRBV7-9 and TRBJ2-7, with D possibly being TRBD2 (7 bases). The CDR3 runs to 16 residues. Trimming took 3 bases from V and 2 from J, leaving 17 bases between them. In germline, CDR1 is SEHNR, CDR2 FQNEAQ (reference sequence). CDR3 in DNA: TGTGCCAGCAGCTTGGGGGGGCTCCCGCGTCCCTACGAGCAGTACTTC. Translated: CASSLGGLPRPYEQYF.

This sequence joins TRBV12-3 or TRBV12-4 and TRBJ2-3; D is ambiguous. Deletions cut 6 bases from V and 3 bases from J, with 7 bases between. This CDR3 spans 12 amino acids. The CDR3 region has the DNA TGTGCCAGCAGGCCGGAAACAGATACGCAGTATTTT. Translated, it gives CASRPETDTQYF.

In its sample, this clonotype was seen many times. This chain links TRBV27 with TRBJ2-2; D is uncertain. Trimming left V 3 bases short and J 2 bases short, with 1 base between. The CDR3 sequence is 12 residues long. CDR1 is MNHEY and CDR2 is SMNVEV in the germline V gene (reference sequence). CDR3 region: CASSFNTGELFF. CDR3 sequence (DNA): TGTGCCAGCAGTTTCAACACCGGGGAGCTGTTTTTT.

This clonotype has a handful of counts. This chain uses TRBV24-1 with TRBJ1-5; possible D gene TRBD1, 6 bases. Germline lookup yields CDR1 KGHDR and CDR2 SFDVKD. The CDR3 consists of 14 residues. V was cut by 4 bases and J by 4 bases, with 10 bases left in between. In nucleotides, the CDR3 is TGTGCCACCAGTGACGGGACACTGAATCAGCCCCAGCATTTT. Its translation is CATSDGTLNQPQHF.

A few counts support this clonotype. The V gene is TRBV20-1, the J gene TRBJ2-7; 8 nucleotides line up with TRBD1. Per the germline V gene, CDR1 is DFQATT and CDR2 is SNEGSKA (reference sequence). V was clipped by 0 bases and J by 4 bases; unmatched bases: 5. CDR3 length equals 14 residues. This CDR3 reads CSARDQGAKYEQYF. The CDR3 DNA reads as TGCAGTGCTAGAGATCAGGGGGCGAAGTACGAGCAGTACTTC.

The DNA for the CDR3 is TGCAGTGCTAGAGATGATAGCGGGGGGGCAATAGTAGATACGCAGTATTTT. This sequence encodes CSARDDSGGAIVDTQYF. J is TRBJ2-3 and V is TRBV20-1; 11 bases align to TRBD2. The length of the CDR3 is 17 residues. J lost 5 bases, V lost 0 bases, and 10 bases had no gene match. The germline V gene has CDR1 DFQATT and CDR2 SNEGSKA (reference sequence).

This clonotype was picked up a small number of times. This rearrangement joins TRBV6-2 or TRBV6-3 to TRBJ2-3; TRBD1 might be the D (6 bases). Germline V CDR1 and CDR2: MNHEY, SVGEGT. This CDR3 region has 16 residues. Deletions cut 6 bases from V and 4 bases from J, with 20 bases between. CDR3 protein: CASRPVQGLRADTQYF. In DNA, the CDR3 is TGTGCCAGCAGACCCGTTCAGGGGCTGAGGGCAGATACGCAGTATTTT.

J is TRBJ2-2 and V is TRBV6-2 or TRBV6-3; a weak D match, TRBD1 (5 bases). CDR3 size: 15 residues. V was trimmed by 6 bases and J by 0 bases, leaving 11 bases between them. CDR1 and CDR2 from the germline V gene are MNHEY and SVGEGT. In DNA form, the CDR3 reads TGTGCCAGCAGGCCGGACATGTCGAACACCGGGGAGCTGTTTTTT. Protein product: CASRPDMSNTGELFF.

The rearrangement joins TRBV5-3 to TRBJ2-7, with 9 bases matching TRBD2. Being an ORF, TRBV5-3 has a function that is uncertain. Trimming removed 5 bases from V and 2 bases from J; junction bases left unmatched: 17. CDR3 length: 18 residues. The CDR3 nucleotides read TGTGCCAGAAGTTCAGGACTAGCGAAGACTTACAGCGCCTACGAGCAGTACGTC. Protein product: CARSSGLAKTYSAYEQYV.

V gene TRBV29-1 combines with J gene TRBJ1-2; D uncertain. The CDR3 has 13 residues. Germline V gene data show CDR1 as SQVTM and CDR2 as ANQGSEA. Trimming took off 2 bases at V and 5 bases at J, with 12 bases between the two ends. The CDR3 sequence is CSVEYPDAYGYTF. CDR3 nucleotide sequence: TGCAGCGTTGAATATCCAGACGCGTATGGCTACACCTTC.

This clonotype was seen only a few times. The chain couples TRBV6-2 or TRBV6-3 to TRBJ1-1, with TRBD1 matching 7 bases. V was pared by 6 bases and J by 1 base, with 8 bases of the junction left unmatched. This CDR3 comprises 15 residues. Germline V gives CDR1 MNHEY, CDR2 SVGEGT. The CDR3: CASSPRGQWNTEAFF. CDR3 DNA sequence: TGTGCCAGCAGCCCGAGGGGACAGTGGAACACTGAAGCTTTCTTT.

The chain couples TRBV4-3 to TRBJ2-3; TRBD2 matches 9 bases. V lost 0 bases and J lost 0; bases outside the gene matches: 7. Germline V lookup: CDR1 LGHNA, CDR2 YSLEER. The CDR3 is 18 amino acids. The CDR3: CASSQERLAGYSTDTQYF. The CDR3 DNA reads TGCGCCAGCAGCCAAGAAAGGCTAGCGGGGTACAGCACAGATACGCAGTATTTT.

V and J are TRBV3-1 and TRBJ2-5; 10 bases line up with TRBD1. Germline V gene lookup returns CDR1 LGHDT and CDR2 YNNKEL (reference sequence). With V trimmed by 0 bases and J by 3 bases, 13 bases remained unmatched. The CDR3 runs to 19 residues. The CDR3, as DNA: TGTGCCAGCAGCCAAGAGTTCGAAGGAGACAGGGGGCGGAAAGAGACCCAGTACTTC. Translating it yields CASSQEFEGDRGRKETQYF.

This clonotype showed up just a few times. The CDR3 protein is CASSFYGLLYNEQFF. For the CDR3, the DNA is TGTGCCAGCAGCTTTTACGGACTACTCTACAATGAGCAGTTCTTC. The chain recombines TRBV11-2 with TRBJ2-1, with D perhaps TRBD2 (6 bases). This CDR3 comprises 15 residues. Germline CDR1 is SGHAT and CDR2 is FQNNGV. Trimming cost V 3 bases and J 3 bases, with 12 bases left between them.

This clonotype was seen only a few times. The chain combines TRBV4-3 with TRBJ2-1; TRBD2 might be the D (6 bases). V was shortened by 1 base and J by 5 bases, with 12 bases between the two germline ends. The CDR3 sequence is 15 residues long. The germline CDR1 and CDR2 sequences are LGHNA and YSLEER. CDR3 DNA sequence: TGCGCCAGCAGCCAAGTTGGCGGGGTAAACAATGAGCAGTTCTTC. Amino acids: CASSQVGGVNNEQFF.

This chain joins TRBV20-1 and TRBJ1-6; D call uncertain. From germline, CDR1 is DFQATT and CDR2 SNEGSKA (reference sequence). V lost 1 base and J 7 bases, leaving 11 bases between the germline ends. The CDR3 loop spans 14 amino acids. The CDR3 here is CSARAPRENSPLHF. DNA for the CDR3: TGCAGTGCTAGAGCCCCCAGAGAGAATTCACCCCTCCACTTT.

The table lists this clonotype with many counts. The chain carries TRBV4-1 and TRBJ2-5; weak D call: TRBD2 (6 bases). This CDR3 has 16 amino acids. Germline V CDR1 and CDR2: MGHRA, YSYEKL. The ends were cut back, 1 base at V and 1 base at J, with 13 bases in the middle. Written as DNA, the CDR3 is TGCGCCAGCAGCCAAGGGACCGGGGGAAGCCAAGAGACCCAGTACTTC. Protein product: CASSQGTGGSQETQYF.

This clonotype was counted between two and nine times. The rearrangement joins TRBV13 to TRBJ2-7, with D unclear. Germline CDR1 PRHDT, CDR2 FYEKMQ (reference sequence). The CDR3 loop spans 12 amino acids. Trimming shortened V by 0 bases and J by 4 bases, and 4 bases separated the two germline ends. The CDR3: CASSLGQYEQYF. The DNA for the CDR3 is TGTGCCAGCAGCTTAGGCCAGTACGAGCAGTACTTC.

This clonotype came up a few times. This chain uses TRBV5-1 with TRBJ2-7, with D possibly being TRBD1 (6 bases). CDR3 size: 13 residues. Germline V lookup: CDR1 SGHRS, CDR2 YFSETQ. Trimming cost V 0 bases and J 5 bases, with 9 bases left between them. The CDR3 loop is CASSLAGADEQYV. The CDR3, as DNA: TGCGCCAGCAGCTTGGCAGGGGCGGACGAGCAGTACGTC.

This sequence joins TRBV5-1 and TRBJ2-7; D possibly uses TRBD1 or TRBD2 (5 bases each). Looked up from germline, CDR1 is SGHRS and CDR2 is YFSETQ. This CDR3 is 15 amino acids long. The V end lost 4 bases, the J end lost 4 bases, and 18 bases lay between the germline ends. The CDR3 bases are TGCGCCAGCAGCCCTAGACAGCGGAGTCGGTACGAGCAGTACTTC. Protein: CASSPRQRSRYEQYF. Full variable domain (outside the CDR3, taken from reference TRBV5-1 and TRBJ2-7): KAGVTQTPRYLIKTRGQQVTLSCSPISGHRSVSWYQQTPGQGLQFLFEYFSETQRNKGNFPGRFSGRQFSNSRSEMNVSTLELGDSALYLCASSPRQRSRYEQYFGPGTRLTVT.

Only one count was recorded for this clonotype. The chain couples TRBV12-3 or TRBV12-4 to TRBJ2-7; TRBD1 aligns across 10 bases. After removal of 8 bases from V and 1 base from J, the junction contained 8 bases not matched to a gene. CDR3 length equals 15 residues. CDR3 sequence: CASGDRGLWSYEQYF. CDR3 DNA sequence: TGTGCCAGCGGCGACAGGGGGCTATGGTCCTACGAGCAGTACTTC.

This sequence joins TRBV10-3 and TRBJ1-6; D remains unclear. This CDR3 region has 15 residues. Germline lookup yields CDR1 ENHRY and CDR2 SYGVKD. The germline V and J ends were trimmed by 0 bases and 7 bases, with 10 bases remaining between them. In nucleotides, the CDR3 is TGTGCCATCAGTGAGTCGATAACCCAGAATTCACCCCTCCACTTT. It is translated as CAISESITQNSPLHF.

The table lists this clonotype with a few counts. The chain has TRBV6-2 or TRBV6-3 and TRBJ1-6; tentatively, D is TRBD1 (6 bases). Germline V gives CDR1 MNHEY, CDR2 SVGEGT. The CDR3 has 15 amino acids. With 0 bases removed from V and 9 bases from J, the gap between germline ends came to 12 bases. The CDR3 protein is CASSYSSRGSSPLHF. CDR3 nucleotide sequence: TGTGCCAGCAGTTACTCCTCGAGGGGGAGTTCACCCCTCCACTTT.

Only a few counts were recorded for this clonotype. The chain uses TRBV27 and TRBJ2-1, with 14 nucleotides matching TRBD2. The ends lost 4 bases at V and 1 base at J; junction bases unmatched: 6. The germline gives CDR1 MNHEY, CDR2 SMNVEV (reference sequence). The CDR3 covers 18 residues. CDR3 region: CASSSTTSGGASYNEQFF. CDR3 sequence (DNA): TGTGCCAGCAGTTCTACGACTAGCGGGGGGGCTTCCTACAATGAGCAGTTCTTC.

This clonotype appeared a few times. The rearrangement joins TRBV27 to TRBJ1-1; D is unclear. Trimming took 5 bases from V and 1 from J, leaving 11 bases between them. This CDR3 has 14 residues. The V gene's germline CDR1 is MNHEY and CDR2 SMNVEV (reference sequence). Here the CDR3 reads CASSPGLGNTEAFF. As DNA, the CDR3 is TGTGCCAGCAGTCCGGGATTGGGGAACACTGAAGCTTTCTTT.

The chain is built from TRBV5-4 and TRBJ2-1; D unresolved. The germline gives CDR1 SGHNT, CDR2 YYREEE (reference sequence). Trimming shortened V by 6 bases and J by 5 bases, and 15 bases separated the two germline ends. This CDR3 is 14 amino acids long. CDR3 protein: CASIDLKRNNEQFF. The CDR3 bases are TGTGCCAGCATCGACCTGAAACGGAACAATGAGCAGTTCTTC.

This clonotype has more than one count but fewer than ten. This chain uses TRBV4-1 with TRBJ2-1; possibly TRBD2 for D (6 bases). V lost 4 bases and J lost 8, with 9 bases in between. The CDR3 sequence is 12 residues long. The V gene's germline CDR1 is MGHRA and CDR2 YSYEKL. CDR3 DNA sequence: TGCGCCAGCAGCCCTTCGGGAGATGAGCAGTTCTTC. It codes for CASSPSGDEQFF.